This is a list of T cell receptor beta chains from one sample in a study of cytomegalovirus exposure and HLA in healthy donors. Repertoires were generated with immunoSEQ multiplex PCR, while TCRdb's copy carries only in-frame clones and drops some. The table lists roughly 150,000 clones, around 96% of them singletons. Sequences were obtained from PBMCs. The receptors were gathered from a young woman in good health and CMV-seronegative. Each CDR3 is given with its conserved first and last residue. D genes are given only for firm matches. Clone size is given for some rows only: seen once, a few or many times, or a class if the clone is expanded.

.	TRBJ1-2	.	TRBV25-1	TGTGCCAGCAGCCGGGACAACGCTAACTATGGCTACACCTTC	CASSRDNANYGYTF
.	TRBJ1-1	.	TRBV19	TGTGCCAGTAGTATAGGGGGCATGAACACTGAAGCTTTCTTT	CASSIGGMNTEAFF
TRBD2	TRBJ2-5	.	TRBV6-5	TGTGCCAGCAGTTACGCGGGGGTAGAGACCCAGTACTTC	CASSYAGVETQYF
.	TRBJ1-3	once	TRBV5-1	TGCGCCAGCAGCCCGAGCGTCCAACCTGGAAACACCATATATTTT	CASSPSVQPGNTIYF
.	TRBJ2-3	.	TRBV9	TGTGCCAGCAGCCCACGTCGGTTTTCAGATACGCAGTATTTT	CASSPRRFSDTQYF
TRBD2	TRBJ2-5	.	TRBV2	TGTGCCAGCAGACGTTCGAGCCTAGCGGGGGGACAAGAGACCCAGTACTTC	CASRRSSLAGGQETQYF
.	TRBJ2-7	.	TRBV4-3	TGCGCCAGCAGCCAAGGTTCTAGGCATAGAGCCTACGAGCAGTACTTC	CASSQGSRHRAYEQYF
.	TRBJ1-1	.	TRBV7-9	TGTGCCAGCAGCTTAGACAGGCAAGTCACTGAAGCTTTCTTT	CASSLDRQVTEAFF
.	TRBJ2-7	.	TRBV30	TGTGCCTGGAGTGTACCAGGATTACCTCGCTACGAGCAGTACTTC	CAWSVPGLPRYEQYF
TRBD1	TRBJ2-2	.	TRBV6-1	TGTGCCAGTCGACAGGGGGCGGGAACCGGGGAGCTGTTTTTT	CASRQGAGTGELFF
TRBD2	TRBJ2-5	.	TRBV2	TGTCCCCCTTTGACTAGCGGGGTTGTTGAGACCCAGTACTTC	CPPLTSGVVETQYF
.	TRBJ1-1	once	TRBV18	TGTGCCAGCTCACCCCAGTCGGGGGGCATGAACACTGAAGCTTTCTTT	CASSPQSGGMNTEAFF
TRBD2	TRBJ2-2	.	TRBV5-4	TGTGCCAGCAGCGGGGGGGTAACAATTCCCGGGGAGCTGTTTTTT	CASSGGVTIPGELFF
.	TRBJ2-5	.	TRBV18	TGTGCCAGCTCCCAAGCGAGGGAGACCCAGTACTTC	CASSQARETQYF
TRBD1	TRBJ2-7	.	TRBV7-9	TGTGCCAGCAGCTCGGACAGGGCCGAGCAGTACTTC	CASSSDRAEQYF
TRBD2	TRBJ2-1	.	TRBV28	TGTGCCAGCACCGCTAGCGGGGAGAGGGGTGAGCAGTTCTTC	CASTASGERGEQFF
.	TRBJ2-5	.	TRBV2	TGTGCCAGCAGTGAAGCGGGGCTTGGTTCCCAGTACTTC	CASSEAGLGSQYF
.	TRBJ2-7	once	TRBV6-6	TGTGCCAGCAGTTCTCCGACGGGTAATTCCTACGAGCAGTACTTC	CASSSPTGNSYEQYF
TRBD2	TRBJ2-5	.	TRBV7-2	TGTGCCAGCAGCCCTAGCGGAGAGACCCAGTACTTC	CASSPSGETQYF
TRBD1	TRBJ2-7	.	TRBV19	TGTGCCAGTAGTACTCTACCGGGACAGGGGAGCGAGCAGTACTTC	CASSTLPGQGSEQYF
.	TRBJ2-7	.	TRBV7-8	TGTGCCAGCAGCTCAGGGGGGCCTCGCGGCGAGCAGTACTTC	CASSSGGPRGEQYF
.	TRBJ1-2	.	TRBV6-1	TGTGCCAGCAGTAAAGCCTGGTTCGCGCAATATGGCTACACCTTC	CASSKAWFAQYGYTF
TRBD1	TRBJ1-1	once	TRBV6-1	TGTGCCGGCCGTGTTTCACAGGGGGCGCATGGAAACGCTGAAGCTTTCTTT	CAGRVSQGAHGNAEAFF
.	TRBJ1-1	once	TRBV4-1	TGCGCCAGCAGCCAAGGCAGGTCAGAATACACTGAAGCTTTCTTT	CASSQGRSEYTEAFF
TRBD1	TRBJ1-3	.	TRBV11-2	TGTGCCAGCAGCCGGACAGGGACAGACGGAAACACCATATATTTT	CASSRTGTDGNTIYF
TRBD2	TRBJ2-2	.	TRBV6-1	TGTGCCAGCAGTGGCCAGGGACTAGCGGGGGGGAGTGGGACCGGGGAGCTGTTTTTT	CASSGQGLAGGSGTGELFF
.	TRBJ1-1	.	TRBV5-6	TGTGCCAGCAGCTTGGGGGGGGAGGGTCTCAACACTGAAGCTTTCTTT	CASSLGGEGLNTEAFF
TRBD2	TRBJ2-1	.	TRBV11-2	TGTGCCAGCAGCCCCCAACGGAGCGGGGGGTACAATGAGCAGTTCTTC	CASSPQRSGGYNEQFF
TRBD2	TRBJ2-3	.	TRBV27	TGTGCCAGCAGTTTACGGCTAGCGGGGGGAATCACAGATACGCAGTATTTT	CASSLRLAGGITDTQYF
TRBD1	TRBJ1-2	.	TRBV19	TGTGCCAGTAGCGAGGACAGGATAGTGTCTGGCTACACCTTC	CASSEDRIVSGYTF
.	TRBJ1-1	once	TRBV6-1	TGTGCCAGCAGTGAAGATCGTAGTCTCTTTTTGGCTTTCTTT	CASSEDRSLFLAFF
TRBD1	TRBJ1-5	.	TRBV7-2	TGTGCCAGCAGGACAGGGAATCAGCCCCAGCATTTT	CASRTGNQPQHF
TRBD2	TRBJ2-5	.	TRBV6-5	TGTGCCAGCAGGAGGGGACTAGAAGAGACCCAGTACTTC	CASRRGLEETQYF
TRBD2	TRBJ2-3	.	TRBV4-2	TGTGCCAGCAGCCAAGATCTAAGATCAGCGGGGGCCACAGATACGCAGTATTTT	CASSQDLRSAGATDTQYF